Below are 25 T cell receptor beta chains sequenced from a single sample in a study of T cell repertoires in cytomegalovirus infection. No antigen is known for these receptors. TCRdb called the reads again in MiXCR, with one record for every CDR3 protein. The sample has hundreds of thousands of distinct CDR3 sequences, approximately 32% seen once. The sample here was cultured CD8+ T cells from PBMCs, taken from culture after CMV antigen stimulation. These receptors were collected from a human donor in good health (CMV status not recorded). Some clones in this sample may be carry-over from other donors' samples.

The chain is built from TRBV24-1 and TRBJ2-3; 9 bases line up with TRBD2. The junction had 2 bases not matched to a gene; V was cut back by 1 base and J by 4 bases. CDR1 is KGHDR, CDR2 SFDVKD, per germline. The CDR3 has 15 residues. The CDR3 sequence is CATSDFAGGADTQYF. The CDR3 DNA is TGTGCCACCAGTGATTTTGCGGGGGGGGCAGATACGCAGTATTTT.

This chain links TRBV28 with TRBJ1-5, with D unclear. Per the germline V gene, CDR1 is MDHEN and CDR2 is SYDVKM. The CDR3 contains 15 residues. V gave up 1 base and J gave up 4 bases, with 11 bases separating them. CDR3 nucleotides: TGTGCCAGCAGTTTATATCGGCTGACAAATCAGCCCCAGCATTTT. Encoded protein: CASSLYRLTNQPQHF.

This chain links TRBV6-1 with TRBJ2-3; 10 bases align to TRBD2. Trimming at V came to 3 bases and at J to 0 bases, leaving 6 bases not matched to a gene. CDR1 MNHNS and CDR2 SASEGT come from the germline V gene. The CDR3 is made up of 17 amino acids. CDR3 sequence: CASSDPRTSGSTDTQYF. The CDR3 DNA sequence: TGTGCCAGCAGTGATCCTAGGACTAGCGGAAGCACAGATACGCAGTATTTT.

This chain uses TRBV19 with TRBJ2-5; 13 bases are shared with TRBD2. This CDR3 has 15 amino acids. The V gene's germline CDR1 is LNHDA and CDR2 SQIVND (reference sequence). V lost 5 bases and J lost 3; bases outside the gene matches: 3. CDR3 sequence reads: CASSAGLAGEETQYF. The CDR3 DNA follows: TGTGCCAGTAGTGCCGGACTAGCGGGGGAAGAGACCCAGTACTTC.

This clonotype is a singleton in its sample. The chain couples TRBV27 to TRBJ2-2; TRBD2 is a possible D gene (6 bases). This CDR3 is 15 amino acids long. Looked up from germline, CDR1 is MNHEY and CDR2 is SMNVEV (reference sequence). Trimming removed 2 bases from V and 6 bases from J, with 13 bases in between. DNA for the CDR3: TGTGCCAGCAGTTTAGTCGGGGGTGTCTCCGGGGAGCTGTTTTTT. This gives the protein CASSLVGGVSGELFF.

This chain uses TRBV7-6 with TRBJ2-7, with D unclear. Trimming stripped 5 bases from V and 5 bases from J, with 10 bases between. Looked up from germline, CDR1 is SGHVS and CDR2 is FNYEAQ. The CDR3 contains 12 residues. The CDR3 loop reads CASSRGNNEQYV. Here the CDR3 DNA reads TGTGCCAGCAGCCGAGGTAACAACGAGCAGTACGTC.

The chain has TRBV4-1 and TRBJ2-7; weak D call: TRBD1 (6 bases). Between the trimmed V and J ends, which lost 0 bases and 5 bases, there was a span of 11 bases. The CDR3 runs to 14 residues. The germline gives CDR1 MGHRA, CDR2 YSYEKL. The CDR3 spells CASSQESQGDEQYF. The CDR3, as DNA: TGCGCCAGCAGCCAAGAGTCACAGGGCGACGAGCAGTACTTC.

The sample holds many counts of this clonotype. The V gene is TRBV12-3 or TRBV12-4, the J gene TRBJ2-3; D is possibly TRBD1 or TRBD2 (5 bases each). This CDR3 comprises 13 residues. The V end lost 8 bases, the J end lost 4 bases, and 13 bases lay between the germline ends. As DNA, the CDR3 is TGTGCCAGCGGGGGTGGTTGGTCAGATACGCAGTATTTT. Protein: CASGGGWSDTQYF.

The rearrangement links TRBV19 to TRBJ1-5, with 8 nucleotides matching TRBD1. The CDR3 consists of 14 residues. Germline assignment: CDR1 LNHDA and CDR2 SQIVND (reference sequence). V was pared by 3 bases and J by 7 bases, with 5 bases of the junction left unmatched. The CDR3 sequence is CASSIGTGPQPQHF. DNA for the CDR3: TGTGCCAGTAGTATCGGGACAGGACCGCAGCCCCAGCATTTT.

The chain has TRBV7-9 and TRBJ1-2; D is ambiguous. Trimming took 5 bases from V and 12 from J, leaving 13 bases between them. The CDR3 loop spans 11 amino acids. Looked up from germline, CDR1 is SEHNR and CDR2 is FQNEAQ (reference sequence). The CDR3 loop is CASSTTERHTF. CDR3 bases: TGTGCCAGCAGCACCACTGAGCGGCACACCTTC.

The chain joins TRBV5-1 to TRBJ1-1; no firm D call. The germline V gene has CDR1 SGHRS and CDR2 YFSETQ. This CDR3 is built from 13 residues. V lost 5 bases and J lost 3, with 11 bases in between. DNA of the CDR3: TGCGCCAGCAGACCCTCAAGGGACACTGAAGCTTTCTTT. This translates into CASRPSRDTEAFF.

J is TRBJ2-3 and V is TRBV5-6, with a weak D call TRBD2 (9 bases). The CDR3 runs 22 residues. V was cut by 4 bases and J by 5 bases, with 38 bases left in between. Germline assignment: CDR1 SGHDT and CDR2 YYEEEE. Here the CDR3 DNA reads TGTGCCAGCAGCATATCCGGGACAGGAGGGATCTACGGCCTAGCGGGGAGAGATACGCAGTATTTT. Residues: CASSISGTGGIYGLAGRDTQYF.

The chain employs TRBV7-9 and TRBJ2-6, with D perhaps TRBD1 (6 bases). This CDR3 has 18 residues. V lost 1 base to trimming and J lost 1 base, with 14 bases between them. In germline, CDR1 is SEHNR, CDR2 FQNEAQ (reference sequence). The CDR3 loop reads CASSLDNRVDSGANVLTF. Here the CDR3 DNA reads TGTGCCAGCAGCTTAGATAACAGGGTAGATTCTGGGGCCAACGTCCTGACTTTC.

The CDR3 sequence is CASSLVQISNQPQHF. As DNA, the CDR3 is TGTGCCAGCAGCTTGGTGCAGATTAGCAATCAGCCCCAGCATTTT. This chain uses TRBV5-8 with TRBJ1-5; D is unclear. The CDR3 is 15 residues long. Per the germline V gene, CDR1 is SGHTS and CDR2 is YDEGEE. Trimming stripped 0 bases from V and 0 bases from J, with 7 bases between. The whole variable domain, filled in from reference TRBV5-8 and TRBJ1-5, reads EAGVTQSPTHLIKTRGQQATLRCSPISGHTSVYWYQQALGLGLQFLLWYDEGEERNRGNFPPRFSGRQFPNYSSELNVNALELEDSALYLCASSLVQISNQPQHFGDGTRLSIL.

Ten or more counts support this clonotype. CDR3 coding DNA: TGTGCCAGCAGCTGGAATGAAAAACTGTTTTTT. Residues: CASSWNEKLFF. The chain recombines TRBV5-4 with TRBJ1-4; no clear D. V was trimmed by 3 bases and J by 5 bases, leaving 2 bases between them. The CDR3 has 11 amino acids. Germline assignment: CDR1 SGHNT and CDR2 YYREEE (reference sequence).

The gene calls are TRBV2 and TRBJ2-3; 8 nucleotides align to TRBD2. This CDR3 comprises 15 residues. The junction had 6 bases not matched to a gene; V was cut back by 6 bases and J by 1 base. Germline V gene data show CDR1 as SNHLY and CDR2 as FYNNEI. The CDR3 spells CASRRGLGGTDTQYF. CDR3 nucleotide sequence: TGTGCCAGCAGAAGGGGACTAGGAGGCACAGATACGCAGTATTTT.

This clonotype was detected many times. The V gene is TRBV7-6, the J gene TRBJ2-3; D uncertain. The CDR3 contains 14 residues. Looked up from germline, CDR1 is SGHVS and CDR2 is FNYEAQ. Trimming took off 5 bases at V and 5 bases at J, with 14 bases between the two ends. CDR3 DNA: TGTGCCAGCAGCCACCTAGAGACGGTAGATACGCAGTATTTT. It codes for CASSHLETVDTQYF.

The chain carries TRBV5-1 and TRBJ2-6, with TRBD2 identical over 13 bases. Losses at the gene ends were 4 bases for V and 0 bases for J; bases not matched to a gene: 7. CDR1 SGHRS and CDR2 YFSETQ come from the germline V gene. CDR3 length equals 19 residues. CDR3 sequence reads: CASSIGTSGELSGANVLTF. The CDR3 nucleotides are TGCGCCAGCAGCATCGGGACTAGCGGGGAACTCTCTGGGGCCAACGTCCTGACTTTC.

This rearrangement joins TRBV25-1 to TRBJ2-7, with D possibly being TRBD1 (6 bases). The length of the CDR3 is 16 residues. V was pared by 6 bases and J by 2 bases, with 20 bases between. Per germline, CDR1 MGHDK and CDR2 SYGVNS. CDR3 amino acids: CASSLPLGDNPYEQYV. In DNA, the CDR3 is TGTGCCAGCAGCCTACCCCTCGGGGACAATCCCTACGAGCAGTACGTC.

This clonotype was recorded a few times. CDR3: CASSLDREDNSPLHF. CDR3 in DNA: TGTGCCAGCAGTTTAGACAGGGAGGATAATTCACCCCTCCACTTT. The chain combines TRBV12-3 or TRBV12-4 with TRBJ1-6, with D tentatively TRBD1 (6 bases). V was pared by 1 base and J by 5 bases, with 9 bases between. The CDR3 is 15 amino acids.

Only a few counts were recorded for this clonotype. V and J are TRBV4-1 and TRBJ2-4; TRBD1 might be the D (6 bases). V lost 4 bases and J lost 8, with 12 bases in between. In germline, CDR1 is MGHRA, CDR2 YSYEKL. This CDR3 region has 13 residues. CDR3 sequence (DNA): TGCGCCAGCAGCCGGAACAGGGCGGACATTCAGTACTTC. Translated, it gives CASSRNRADIQYF.

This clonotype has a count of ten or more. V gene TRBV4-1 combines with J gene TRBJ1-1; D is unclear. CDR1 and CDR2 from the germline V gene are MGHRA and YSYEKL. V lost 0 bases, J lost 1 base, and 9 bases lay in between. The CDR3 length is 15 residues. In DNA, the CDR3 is TGCGCCAGCAGCCAAGATTTTAAGGGGAACACTGAAGCTTTCTTT. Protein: CASSQDFKGNTEAFF.

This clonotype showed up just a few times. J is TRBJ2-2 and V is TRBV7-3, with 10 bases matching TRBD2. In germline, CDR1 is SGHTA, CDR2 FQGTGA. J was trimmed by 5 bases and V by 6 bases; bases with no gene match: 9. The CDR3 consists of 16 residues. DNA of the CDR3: TGTGCCAGCAGGAGGAGCGGGGGGGCCCATACCGGGGAGCTGTTTTTT. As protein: CASRRSGGAHTGELFF.

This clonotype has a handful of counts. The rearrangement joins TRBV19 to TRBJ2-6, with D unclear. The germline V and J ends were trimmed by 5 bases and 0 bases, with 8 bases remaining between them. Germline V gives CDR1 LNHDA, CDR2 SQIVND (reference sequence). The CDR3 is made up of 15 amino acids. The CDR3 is CASSPTPSGANVLTF. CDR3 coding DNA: TGTGCCAGTAGTCCTACGCCCTCTGGGGCCAACGTCCTGACTTTC.

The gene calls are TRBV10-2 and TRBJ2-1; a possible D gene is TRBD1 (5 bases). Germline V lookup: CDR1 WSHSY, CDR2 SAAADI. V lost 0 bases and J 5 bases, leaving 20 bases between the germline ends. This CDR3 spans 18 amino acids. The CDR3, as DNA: TGCGCCAGCAGTGAGTCAACATCGACAGTAGACATAAACAATGAGCAGTTCTTC. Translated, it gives CASSESTSTVDINNEQFF.